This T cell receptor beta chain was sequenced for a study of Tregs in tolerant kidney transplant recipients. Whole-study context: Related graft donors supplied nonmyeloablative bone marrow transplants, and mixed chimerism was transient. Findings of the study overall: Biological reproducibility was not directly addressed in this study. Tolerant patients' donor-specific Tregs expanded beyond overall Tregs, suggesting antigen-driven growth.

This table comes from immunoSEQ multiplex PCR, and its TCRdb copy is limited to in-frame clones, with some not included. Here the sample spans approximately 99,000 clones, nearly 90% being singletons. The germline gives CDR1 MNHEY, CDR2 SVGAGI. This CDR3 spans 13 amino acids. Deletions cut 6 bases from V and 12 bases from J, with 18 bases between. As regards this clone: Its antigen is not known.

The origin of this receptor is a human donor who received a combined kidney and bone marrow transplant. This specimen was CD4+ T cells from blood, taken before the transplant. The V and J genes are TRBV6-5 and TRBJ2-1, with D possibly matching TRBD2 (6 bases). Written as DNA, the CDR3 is TGTGCCAGCAGGCCGGGGGTAGCGCCTTGGCAGTTCTTC. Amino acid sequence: CASRPGVAPWQFF.